This is a list of T cell receptor beta chains from one sample in a study of OX40 agonist ivuxolimab in advanced cancers. Profiled with immunoSEQ multiplex PCR; TCRdb holds only in-frame clones, not every one. Of 30,000 to 45,000 clones listed, about three quarters were seen once; the top ten hold approximately 13%. The sample in question was CD4+ or CD8+ T cells sorted from blood, obtained in a trial of the OX40 agonist ivuxolimab. These receptors were obtained from an adult with an advanced solid tumor such as melanoma, head and neck, liver or kidney cancer. Each CDR3 is given with its conserved first and last residue.

J: TRBJ1-5
V: TRBV6-5
CDR3: CASSRLQENQPQHF

J: TRBJ2-5
V: TRBV19
CDR3: CASSDDSQETQYF

J: TRBJ2-1
V: TRBV5-1
CDR3: CASAMKGTGGNEQFF

J: TRBJ2-7
V: TRBV30
CDR3: CAWSVVVGSYEQYF

J: TRBJ2-7
V: TRBV7-2
CDR3: CASSLTGQYEQYF

J: TRBJ1-6
V: TRBV7-2
CDR3: CASSPGRYYNSPLHF

J: TRBJ2-5
V: TRBV7-6
CDR3: CASSNTRGQETQYF

J: TRBJ2-3
V: TRBV6-5
CDR3: CASNPSGSTDTQYF

J: TRBJ2-1
V: TRBV7-2
CDR3: CASSLDRVSSNEQFF

J: TRBJ2-5
V: TRBV15
CDR3: CATSRDGYEAQVYF

J: TRBJ1-2
V: TRBV28
CDR3: CASSSGQGARYGYTF

J: TRBJ2-2
V: TRBV19
CDR3: CASSPRGLGTGELFF

J: TRBJ2-3
V: TRBV7-9
CDR3: CASSSRPDRATDTQYF

J: TRBJ2-5
V: TRBV5-5
CDR3: CASSLGLAGVETQYF

J: TRBJ2-7
V: TRBV6-4
CDR3: CASSEEAGRYEQYF

J: TRBJ2-2
V: TRBV28
CDR3: CASSPTGTGELFF

J: TRBJ2-3
V: TRBV29-1
CDR3: CSVWERSGSTDTQYF

J: TRBJ2-1
V: TRBV9
CDR3: CASSLGLAGGPNYNEQFF

J: TRBJ2-5
V: TRBV7-9
CDR3: CASSPPTMRETQYF

J: TRBJ2-1
V: TRBV11-2
CDR3: CASSLGQGGSNEQFF

J: TRBJ2-3
V: TRBV5-1
CDR3: CASSLRGETGGTDTQYF

J: TRBJ2-7
V: TRBV28
CDR3: CASSRGVSGYEQYF

J: TRBJ1-3
V: TRBV5-1
CDR3: CASTPGASGNTIYF

J: TRBJ1-2
V: TRBV6-6
CDR3: CAREGPRSPYGYTF

J: .
V: TRBV5-4
CDR3: CASSFQGAEQYF

J: TRBJ2-3
V: TRBV5-1
CDR3: CASSSDRPSTDTQYF

J: TRBJ1-2
V: TRBV28
CDR3: CASSYGNTAYTF

J: TRBJ1-1
V: TRBV10-3
CDR3: CAISESMGENTEAFF

J: TRBJ2-4
V: TRBV5-1
CDR3: CASSLEGWDKNIQYF

J: TRBJ2-5
V: TRBV10-3
CDR3: CAIRRAGIAETQYF

J: TRBJ2-7
V: TRBV7-9
CDR3: CASSLETRSEQYF

J: TRBJ1-6
V: TRBV6-6
CDR3: CASSTRGISSPLHF

J: TRBJ2-7
V: TRBV4-3
CDR3: CASSPGLAGGAYF

J: TRBJ1-1
V: TRBV28
CDR3: CASSTRPGRTNTEAFF

J: TRBJ1-2
V: TRBV7-9
CDR3: CASSFRRNGYTF

J: TRBJ1-6
V: TRBV9
CDR3: CASSVDLRGNSPLHF

J: TRBJ2-3
V: TRBV2
CDR3: CASTRERSTDTQYF

J: TRBJ2-5
V: TRBV9
CDR3: CASSVAPGIQETQYF

J: TRBJ2-3
V: TRBV30
CDR3: CAWNRGTDTQYF

J: TRBJ2-1
V: TRBV19
CDR3: CASSLLASSYNEQFF

J: TRBJ1-1
V: TRBV30
CDR3: CASRGTEAFF

J: TRBJ2-3
V: TRBV11-3
CDR3: CASSHRGTDTQYF

J: TRBJ2-3
V: TRBV29-1
CDR3: CSGTPGQGLSDTQYF

J: TRBJ1-2
V: TRBV28
CDR3: CASESGTGDYGYTF

J: TRBJ1-2
V: TRBV2
CDR3: CASSLQAFNYGYTF